This TCR beta chain is drawn from a study of T cell repertoires in aging, cancer and after chemotherapy. Study-wide background: Patients with chronic lymphocytic leukemia were sampled before and after fludarabine- or bendamustine-based chemotherapy.

Multiplex touch-down PCR with TRB-A/B primers amplified rearranged V-D-J TRB sequences. TCRdb fed the multiplex PCR reads into MiXCR, producing one record per CDR3 protein. The sample has 9,000 or so distinct CDR3 sequences; less than 25% are singletons. The CDR3 is 15 residues long. In germline, CDR1 is SGHNT, CDR2 YYREEE (reference sequence). Amplification of TCR beta used genomic DNA extracted from peripheral blood. Turning to this clonotype: One base away lies a much larger clone, so this may be a sequencing read error.

The chain has TRBV5-4 and TRBJ2-1; 11 nucleotides line up with TRBD2. The receptor comes from a human donor with a blood cancer. The donor label of this sample is uncertain. Sequenced sample: blood. The DNA of the CDR3 is TGTGCCAGCAGCTCAATAGCGGGAGGGGGCGGTGAGCGGTTCTTC. This translates into CASSSIAGGGGERFF.